This T cell receptor beta chain derives from a study of T cell responses to AZD1222 COVID-19 vaccine. Here immunoSEQ multiplex PCR was the method, and the copy in TCRdb shows in-frame clones only, minus some. The sample records 150,000 to 200,000 clones, 70% to 90% being singletons. To note about this clone: Its antigen is undetermined.

Per the germline V gene, CDR1 is LNHNV and CDR2 is YYDKDF (reference sequence). The CDR3 is made up of 12 amino acids. The V and J ends lost 1 base and 8 bases respectively, with 5 bases between them. Findings and limits, study-wide: The donor cohort was predominantly white British with a female majority, and clonal diversity may have been underestimated. Unmutated variant regions are reportedly the target of nearly half of TCRs that are spike-specific.

The chain is built from TRBV15 and TRBJ1-4, with a weak D call TRBD1 (5 bases). This material consisted of peripheral blood, taken 28 days after the second dose of the MenACWY control vaccine. The TCR was taken from an adult who received the MenACWY meningococcal vaccine as a control. The CDR3 loop reads CATSRAGEKLFF. The DNA of the CDR3 is TGTGCCACCAGCAGAGCAGGGGAAAAACTGTTTTTT.